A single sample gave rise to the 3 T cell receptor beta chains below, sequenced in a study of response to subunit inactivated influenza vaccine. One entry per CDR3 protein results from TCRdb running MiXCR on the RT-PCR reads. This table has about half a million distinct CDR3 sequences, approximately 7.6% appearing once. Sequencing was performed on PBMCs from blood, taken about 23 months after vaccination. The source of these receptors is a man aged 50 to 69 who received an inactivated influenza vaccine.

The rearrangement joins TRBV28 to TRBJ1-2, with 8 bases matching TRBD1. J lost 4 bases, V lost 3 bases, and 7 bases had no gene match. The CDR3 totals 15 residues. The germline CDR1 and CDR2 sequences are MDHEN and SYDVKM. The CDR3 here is CASSFPTGASYGYTF. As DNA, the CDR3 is TGTGCCAGCAGTTTCCCGACAGGGGCCTCCTATGGCTACACCTTC.

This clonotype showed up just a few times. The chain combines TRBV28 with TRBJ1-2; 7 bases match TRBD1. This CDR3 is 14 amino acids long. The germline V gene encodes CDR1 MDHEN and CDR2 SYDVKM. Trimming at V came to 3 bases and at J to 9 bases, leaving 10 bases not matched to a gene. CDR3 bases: TGTGCCAGCAGTTTGTCGACAGGGCAGGAGAGCTACACCTTC. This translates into CASSLSTGQESYTF.

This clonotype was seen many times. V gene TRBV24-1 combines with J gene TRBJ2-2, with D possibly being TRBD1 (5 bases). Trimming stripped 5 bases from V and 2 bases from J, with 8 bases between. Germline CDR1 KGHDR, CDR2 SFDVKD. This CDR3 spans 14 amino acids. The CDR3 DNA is TGTGCCACCAGTGTAGGGGCCAACACCGGGGAGCTGTTTTTT. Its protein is CATSVGANTGELFF.